This T cell receptor (beta chain) was captured in a study of T cells after yellow fever vaccination. For the study at large: Low-cell-number fractions were prepared with SMART-Seq v4 Ultra Low Input.

TCRdb itself ran the 5' RACE reads through MiXCR, one entry per CDR3 protein. Of about 240,000 distinct CDR3 sequences listed, 6.9% are singletons. Overall study findings and caveats: Clonotypes found in both CD4 and CD8 compartments made up a small share. Compared with primary, the secondary response was weaker and peaked at day 5, not 15. High-abundance clonotypes from the bulk population could contaminate FACS-sorted repertoires.

In regard to this clonotype: What it binds is not known.

Germline-derived CDR1 and CDR2 are SGHTA and FQGNSA. CDR3 length: 17 residues. Trimming removed 2 bases at V and 5 bases at J, with 19 bases between. This TCR was recovered from a man younger than 45 who received the YFV17D yellow fever vaccine. The chain combines TRBV7-2 with TRBJ2-4, with D possibly TRBD2 on 6 matching bases. Source: CD4+ T cells sorted from PBMCs, taken 15 days after the yellow fever booster vaccination. This chain's CDR3 is CASSLMIDKREENIQYF. In DNA, the CDR3 is TGTGCCAGCAGCTTAATGATTGATAAGAGGGAGGAAAACATTCAGTACTTC.